Shown below are 20 T cell receptor beta chains from a single sample sequenced in a study of T cell clonality in common variable immunodeficiency. Here immunoSEQ multiplex PCR was the method, and the copy in TCRdb shows in-frame clones only, minus some. Observed in the sample are around 34,000 clones, none of them singletons. The sample taken for sequencing was peripheral blood mononuclear cells. The source of these receptors is a person aged 18 to 75 in good health.

This clone was seen repeatedly, ten times or more. The CDR3 goes on 3 residues after the read ends, and that part is filled in from the germline J gene. The rearrangement links TRBV7-2 to TRBJ2-7, with TRBD2 matching 12 bases. Germline CDR1 SGHTA, CDR2 FQGNSA. The CDR3 has 15 residues. With V trimmed by 0 bases and J by 4 bases, 1 base remained unmatched. The CDR3 here is CASSLAGLAGYEQYF. The part of the CDR3 DNA that was read is TGTGCCAGCAGCTTAGCCGGACTAGCGGGGTACGAG.

This clone came up many times. The junction departs from germline at one end; a sequencing error may be responsible. The sequence runs out 3 residues before the end of the CDR3; the remainder is reconstructed from the germline J gene. The chain uses TRBV4-2 and TRBJ2-7, with 7 bases lining up with TRBD1. The germline CDR1 and CDR2 sequences are LGHNA and YNFKEQ. This CDR3 contains 16 residues. This chain's CDR3 is CASSQAWDSSSYEQYF. Incomplete CDR3 DNA: TGCGCCAGCAGCCAGGCCTGGGACAGTAGCTCCTACGAG.

In its sample, this clone was seen many times. The read ends 3 residues shy of where the CDR3 ends; the end is completed using the germline J gene. This chain links TRBV5-1 with TRBJ2-1, with D possibly TRBD2 on 6 matching bases. Germline V gives CDR1 SGHRS, CDR2 YFSETQ. Deletions cut 3 bases from V and 7 bases from J, with 14 bases between. The CDR3 is 14 amino acids. CDR3 sequence: CASSSRDWRNEQFF. The part of the CDR3 DNA that was read is TGCGCCAGCAGCTCCCGGGACTGGCGGAATGAG.

This clone was detected ten times or more. The junction shows a germline mismatch at one end, possibly a read error. Read data end 3 residues before the CDR3 end; the end is taken from the germline J gene. The genes are TRBV4-2 and TRBJ1-2; D is perhaps TRBD1 (6 bases). CDR3 size: 18 residues. Germline V CDR1 and CDR2: LGHNA, YNFKEQ. The CDR3 loop is CASSRGPPGGGGLDGYTF. CDR3 bases read: TGCGCCAGCAGCCGGGGGCCCCCAGGAGGGGGGGGGCTGGACGGC.

This clone was observed many times. The CDR3 end lies 3 residues beyond the end of the read and is filled in from the germline J gene. The chain is built from TRBV29-1 and TRBJ1-1; 7 bases are shared with TRBD1. Looked up from germline, CDR1 is SQVTM and CDR2 is ANQGSEA. The length of the CDR3 is 11 residues. Losses at the gene ends were 8 bases for V and 7 bases for J; bases not matched to a gene: 7. Incomplete CDR3 DNA: TGCAGCTTTTACAGGGGAATTGAA. Its translation: CSFYRGIE. In full, the CDR3 reads CSFYRGIEAFF.

Ten or more counts support this clone. With the read ending 3 residues before the CDR3 end, the germline J gene is used to fill in that end. V gene TRBV2 combines with J gene TRBJ1-1; possible D gene TRBD1, 5 bases. The germline V gene encodes CDR1 SNHLY and CDR2 FYNNEI. The CDR3 totals 13 residues. Trimming shortened V by 7 bases and J by 0 bases, and 9 bases separated the two germline ends. The CDR3 spells CASTRQLNTEAFF. The sequenced CDR3 bases are TGTGCCAGCACGAGACAGTTGAACACTGAA.

This clone was detected many times. The sequence runs out 3 residues before the end of the CDR3; the remainder is reconstructed from the germline J gene. This chain joins TRBV7-9 and TRBJ1-1; a possible D gene is TRBD1 (5 bases). Germline CDR1 and CDR2: SEHNR and FQNEAQ (reference sequence). There are 15 residues in the CDR3. V lost 1 base to trimming and J lost 1 base, with 10 bases between them. CDR3 region: CASSLGGDPNTEAFF. The CDR3 bases that were read are TGTGCCAGCAGCTTAGGCGGGGACCCGAACACTGAA. Full variable domain (outside the CDR3, taken from reference TRBV7-9 and TRBJ1-1): DTGVSQNPRHKITKRGQNVTFRCDPISEHNRLYWYRQTLGQGPEFLTYFQNEAQLEKSRLLSDRFSAERPKGSFSTLEIQRTEQGDSAMYLCASSLGGDPNTEAFFGQGTRLTVV.

This clone was seen at least ten times. The read is 3 residues too short to cover the CDR3 end, so that end is filled in from the germline J gene. The rearrangement links TRBV18 to TRBJ2-1, with D unclear. V shed 2 bases and J shed 8 bases, with 10 bases lying between them. CDR1 KGHSH and CDR2 LQKENI come from the germline V gene. The CDR3 sequence is 13 residues long. CDR3: CASSPGPQDEQFF. The part of the CDR3 DNA that was read is TGTGCCAGCTCACCAGGGCCCCAGGATGAG.

This clone was recorded at least ten times. One junction end does not reproduce the germline sequence, and a read error may be involved. The DNA ends 3 residues before the CDR3 does, and the rest of the CDR3 is filled in from the germline J gene. V gene TRBV4-2 combines with J gene TRBJ2-5; TRBD2 matches at 15 bases. The CDR3 sequence is 17 residues long. In germline, CDR1 is LGHNA, CDR2 YNFKEQ. The CDR3 is CASSATGTSGGSETQYF. CDR3 DNA (partial): TGCGCCAGCAGCGCCACCGGGACTAGCGGGGGGTCTGAGACC.

Many counts were recorded for this clone. The CDR3 end lies 3 residues beyond the end of the read and is filled in from the germline J gene. The chain links TRBV5-1 to TRBJ2-7; weak D call: TRBD1 (5 bases). The ends were cut back, 1 base at V and 1 base at J, with 12 bases in the middle. The germline V gene has CDR1 SGHRS and CDR2 YFSETQ. The CDR3 length is 15 residues. CDR3 DNA, as far as it was read: TGCGCCAGCAGCTTGCTTTATCGACAGTCCTACGAG. Protein: CASSLLYRQSYE. The CDR3 reads in full as CASSLLYRQSYEQYF.

The sample holds many counts of this clone. With the read ending 3 residues before the CDR3 end, the germline J gene is used to fill in that end. The chain recombines TRBV30 with TRBJ1-6; 9 positions match TRBD1. The CDR3 has 16 residues. Germline values: CDR1 GTSNPN, CDR2 SVGIG (reference sequence). The ends lost 7 bases at V and 8 bases at J; junction bases unmatched: 15. The CDR3 region is CALRLQGATLYSPLHF. The sequenced CDR3 bases are TGTGCCTTAAGATTACAGGGGGCGACTCTTTATTCACCC. Filled out from reference TRBV30 and TRBJ1-6, the complete variable domain reads SQTIHQWPATLVQPVGSPLSLECTVEGTSNPNLYWYRQAAGRGLQLLFYSVGIGQISSEVPQNLSASRPQDRQFILSSKKLLLSDSGFYLCALRLQGATLYSPLHFGNGTRLTVT.

This clone has at least ten counts. The read stops 3 residues short of the end of the CDR3; the missing end is completed from the germline J gene. The rearrangement links TRBV30 to TRBJ1-2; 7 bases line up with TRBD1. Per the germline V gene, CDR1 is GTSNPN and CDR2 is SVGIG (reference sequence). CDR3 length: 11 residues. CDR3: CARDRADGYTF. The sequenced part of the CDR3 DNA is TGTGCGAGAGACAGGGCCGATGGC.

Many counts were recorded for this clone. The read is 3 residues too short to cover the CDR3 end, so that end is filled in from the germline J gene. The chain couples TRBV30 to TRBJ1-1, with 7 bases that match TRBD1. The V gene's germline CDR1 is GTSNPN and CDR2 SVGIG (reference sequence). The CDR3 covers 12 residues. The V segment lost 6 bases and the J segment 2 bases; nucleotides outside the gene matches: 3. The CDR3 sequence is CACRQGNTEAFF. The CDR3 DNA, read in part, is TGTGCCTGCCGACAGGGAAACACTGAA. Based on the CDR3 plus reference TRBV30 and TRBJ1-1, the full variable domain is SQTIHQWPATLVQPVGSPLSLECTVEGTSNPNLYWYRQAAGRGLQLLFYSVGIGQISSEVPQNLSASRPQDRQFILSSKKLLLSDSGFYLCACRQGNTEAFFGQGTRLTVV.

In its sample, this clone was seen many times. Read coverage stops 3 residues before the CDR3 terminus; the germline J gene supplies the remainder. The V gene is TRBV7-2, the J gene TRBJ2-7, with 7 bases identical to TRBD1. J lost 3 bases, V lost 5 bases, and 10 bases had no gene match. CDR3 length equals 15 residues. The V gene's germline CDR1 is SGHTA and CDR2 FQGNSA. CDR3 bases read: TGTGCCAGCAGCGCTATAGGCCGGGACAGCTACGAG. Translation: CASSAIGRDSYE. The CDR3, in full, reads CASSAIGRDSYEQYF.

This clone turned up a few times. The read gets to within 3 residues of the CDR3 end, and the germline J gene fills in the rest. The chain joins TRBV5-5 to TRBJ1-6; D unclear. V dropped 5 bases and J dropped 6 bases, with 12 bases sitting between them. Germline V gives CDR1 SGHKS, CDR2 YYEKEE (reference sequence). This CDR3 has 14 amino acids. CDR3 loop: CASSNAEANSPLHF. The sequenced CDR3 bases are TGTGCCAGCAGTAACGCGGAAGCTAATTCACCC.

This clone was recorded many times. Read data end 3 residues before the CDR3 end; the end is taken from the germline J gene. The chain uses TRBV19 and TRBJ1-1; unclear D gene. V lost 7 bases, J lost 2 bases, and 8 bases lay in between. CDR3 length: 12 amino acids. Germline loops: CDR1 LNHDA, CDR2 SQIVND (reference sequence). The CDR3 DNA, read in part, is TGTGCCAGTAAGGGCCCTAACACTGAA. It yields the protein CASKGPNTE. The whole CDR3 reads CASKGPNTEAFF.

The sample holds many counts of this clone. The CDR3 goes on 3 residues after the read ends, and that part is filled in from the germline J gene. The chain is built from TRBV3-1 (or the pseudogene TRBV3-2) and TRBJ2-3; 10 positions match TRBD2. Germline V lookup: CDR1 LGHDT, CDR2 YNNKEL (reference sequence). The CDR3 extends over 14 amino acids. J gave up 4 bases and V 2 bases, and 0 bases lay outside the gene matches. CDR3 residues: CASSQSGRADTQYF. The part of the CDR3 DNA that was read is TGTGCCAGCAGCCAAAGCGGGAGGGCAGATACG.

By sample fraction, this clone is medium-sized (0.01 to 0.1%). The read comes to an end 3 residues before the CDR3 does, leaving the germline J gene to fill in the end. This chain uses TRBV5-6 with TRBJ2-6; D gene uncertain. CDR3 length equals 14 residues. V lost 10 bases, J lost 0 bases, and 11 bases lay in between. Germline V lookup: CDR1 SGHDT, CDR2 YYEEEE. The sequenced CDR3 bases are TGTGCCTCCCACATCTTCTCTGGGGCCAACGTC. It specifies CASHIFSGANV. The full CDR3 reads CASHIFSGANVLTF.

The table lists this clone with many counts. Read sequence stops 3 residues before the CDR3 end, and the germline J gene provides the missing end. The chain links TRBV29-1 to TRBJ1-2, with 8 bases lining up with TRBD1. The CDR3 is made up of 13 amino acids. Germline CDR1 is SQVTM and CDR2 is ANQGSEA. V lost 5 bases to trimming and J lost 6 bases; unmatched junction nucleotides: 8. CDR3 in amino acids: CSVLGTGGDGYTF. CDR3 bases read: TGCAGCGTTTTGGGGACAGGCGGTGATGGC.

This clone showed up many times. The read finishes 3 residues shy of the CDR3 end, and the germline J gene is used to complete it. The rearrangement joins TRBV29-1 to TRBJ2-3; perhaps TRBD2 as D (5 bases). Between the trimmed V and J ends, which lost 7 bases and 0 bases, there was a span of 14 bases. Looked up from germline, CDR1 is SQVTM and CDR2 is ANQGSEA. There are 14 residues in the CDR3. The CDR3 spells CSADGGSSTDTQYF. Partial CDR3 DNA: TGCAGCGCCGACGGCGGGTCTAGCACAGATACG.